This T cell receptor beta chain was captured by sequencing in a study of T cell responses to AZD1222 COVID-19 vaccine. Study-level findings and limits: Donors were largely white British and mainly female; clonal diversity was possibly underestimated.

CDR3 length equals 18 residues. Trimming cost V 3 bases and J 1 base, with 19 bases left between them. The germline V gene encodes CDR1 LNHDA and CDR2 SQIVND (reference sequence). About this clone itself: Antigen unknown.

The protocol was immunoSEQ multiplex PCR, while the TCRdb copy is restricted to in-frame clones and leaves out a portion. This sample has fewer than 150,000 clones, with approximately 90% found just once. Sample: peripheral blood, taken 28 days after the second AZD1222 dose. This chain links TRBV19 with TRBJ1-5, with D maybe TRBD1 (5 bases). The source of this sequence is an adult who received the AZD1222 COVID-19 vaccine. CDR3 residues: CASSISGRRGGSNQPQHF. In nucleotides, the CDR3 is TGTGCCAGTAGTATTTCGGGACGCCGCGGAGGAAGCAATCAGCCCCAGCATTTT.